Below are 9 T cell receptor beta chains sequenced from a single sample in a study of blood T cells in healthy people across ages (dated by TCRdb to the mid-2010s). Library construction relied on 5' RACE. Sequencing instrument: Illumina HiSeq 2500. A second PCR of roughly 7 to 11 cycles was performed with a sample-barcoded 5' primer and a J-beta primer mix. TCRdb handled the public reads itself, with Q25 trimming in fastp and clone calling in MiXCR, and kept productive beta chains. Each entry is one CDR3 protein sequence, shown with its most common DNA and genes. The sample records 850,000 or so distinct CDR3 sequences, 29% of which are singletons. The top ten constitute 15% to 20% of the sample. The sequenced sample consisted of blood. These receptors originate from a woman over 75 in good health.

The V gene is TRBV7-2, the J gene TRBJ1-3; TRBD1 matches at 7 bases. The germline V gene has CDR1 SGHTA and CDR2 FQGNSA. V shed 2 bases and J 1 base; nucleotides not matched to a gene: 2. The CDR3 consists of 15 residues. The CDR3 here is CASSLQGGSGNTIYF. CDR3 DNA sequence: TGTGCCAGCAGCTTACAGGGGGGATCTGGAAACACCATATATTTT.

This clonotype was recorded many times. Here the CDR3 reads CSVHLRVPDTQYF. The CDR3 nucleotides read TGCAGCGTCCATCTCCGTGTCCCAGATACGCAGTATTTT. The V gene is TRBV29-1, the J gene TRBJ2-3; D gene ambiguous. V shed 6 bases and J shed 4 bases, with 14 bases lying between them. Germline loops: CDR1 SQVTM, CDR2 ANQGSEA. The CDR3 contains 13 residues.

Notes on this clonotype: One base away lies a much larger clone, so this may be a sequencing read error. CDR3 region: CASIPQRGYNEQFF. CDR3 nucleotides: TGCGCCAGCATTCCCCAGAGGGGGTACAATGAGCAGTTCTTC. This chain connects TRBV5-1 to TRBJ2-1, with D possibly matching TRBD1 (6 bases). The CDR3 consists of 14 residues. With 6 bases removed from V and 4 bases from J, the gap between germline ends came to 14 bases. Looked up from germline, CDR1 is SGHRS and CDR2 is YFSETQ.

This clonotype was picked up a small number of times. A much larger clone lies one base from this, so it may be a read error. The chain joins TRBV5-6 to TRBJ2-7; D gene ambiguous. Trimming pared 1 base from V and 2 bases from J, leaving 7 bases between. The CDR3 spans 13 residues. Germline V CDR1 and CDR2: SGHDT, YYEEEE. The CDR3 region has the DNA TGTGCCAGCAGCTTGCCGGATGCCTACGAGCAGTACTTC. Its protein is CASSLPDAYEQYF.

In its sample, this clonotype was seen once. The chain uses TRBV7-6 and TRBJ2-7; possible D gene TRBD1, 5 bases. V dropped 2 bases and J dropped 6 bases, with 8 bases sitting between them. Germline V gives CDR1 SGHVS, CDR2 FNYEAQ. This CDR3 region has 12 residues. CDR3 sequence reads: CASSLRQGEQYF. CDR3 DNA sequence: TGTGCCAGCAGCTTAAGGCAGGGCGAGCAGTACTTC.

The chain has TRBV9 and TRBJ1-4; 8 bases map to TRBD1. The CDR3 extends over 15 amino acids. The V gene's germline CDR1 is SGDLS and CDR2 YYNGEE. Trimming removed 4 bases from V and 8 bases from J; junction bases left unmatched: 10. The CDR3: CASSPRRQGREKLFF. The CDR3 DNA reads TGTGCCAGCAGCCCCCGACGACAGGGGAGGGAAAAACTGTTTTTT.

This clonotype was counted between two and nine times. The chain couples TRBV12-5 to TRBJ1-2; 12 bases are shared with TRBD1. The V gene end was trimmed by 1 base and the J gene end by 1 base; junction bases not matched to a gene: 7. The CDR3 loop spans 18 amino acids. Germline CDR1 reads LGHNT; CDR2 reads FRNRAP. The CDR3 DNA sequence: TGTGCTAGTGGTTTGGCCGGGACAGGGGGCCAGAGTAACTATGGCTACACCTTC. Amino acids: CASGLAGTGGQSNYGYTF.

Of note for this clonotype: This may arise from a read error, as a much more abundant clone is one base away. The J gene is TRBJ1-2, the V gene TRBV12-3 or TRBV12-4, with 8 positions matching TRBD1. V gave up 5 bases and J gave up 7 bases; unmatched junction bases: 15. This CDR3 comprises 16 residues. CDR3 bases: TGTGCCAGCAGTCAAAGACAGGGGCGCGGGGACTGTGGCTACACCTTC. The encoded protein is CASSQRQGRGDCGYTF.

The gene calls are TRBV2 and TRBJ2-1, with 9 bases matching TRBD2. The CDR3 spans 13 residues. Unmatched junction bases numbered 7, after V lost 11 bases and J lost 5 bases. Looked up from germline, CDR1 is SNHLY and CDR2 is FYNNEI. CDR3 in DNA: TGTGCCTGCGGGGGGGACTGCGACAATGAGCAGTTCTTC. Amino acid sequence: CACGGDCDNEQFF.